The 14 T cell receptor beta chains below come from one sample, sequenced in a study of Ad26.COV2.S vaccination and SARS-CoV-2 variants. Specified treatment: roughly 19 received Ad26.COV2.S at low or high dose, single or two shots; a few received placebo; per-sample allocation not given. At day 63 after the first vaccine or placebo injection, samples were drawn. Profiling relied on immunoSEQ multiplex PCR, and the TCRdb table lists in-frame clones only, not all of them. The repertoire includes about 390,000 clones, about nine tenths of them detected once, and 1.5% to 2% sits in the top ten. Specimen: peripheral blood, collected in a trial of Ad26.COV2.S vaccine versus placebo. The receptors were gathered from a person between 18 and 60 years old who received the Ad26.COV2.S COVID-19 vaccine or a placebo.

This clone has a single count. The chain combines TRBV5-1 with TRBJ2-3; tentatively, D is TRBD1 (6 bases). Per the germline V gene, CDR1 is SGHRS and CDR2 is YFSETQ. V was pared by 6 bases and J by 2 bases, with 13 bases between. CDR3 length: 14 amino acids. The CDR3 nucleotides are TGCGCCAGCACGAGGGGGTCACCCACAGATACGCAGTATTTT. This translates into CASTRGSPTDTQYF.

The chain employs TRBV2 and TRBJ2-3; D uncertain. V shed 3 bases and J shed 0 bases, with 13 bases lying between them. Germline V CDR1 and CDR2: SNHLY, FYNNEI. This CDR3 region has 16 residues. The CDR3 reads CASSEFGLRSTDTQYF. DNA for the CDR3: TGTGCCAGCAGTGAGTTTGGCCTCAGAAGCACAGATACGCAGTATTTT.

The gene calls are TRBV28 and TRBJ1-2, with D possibly matching TRBD1 (5 bases). The germline V and J ends were trimmed by 3 bases and 6 bases, with 14 bases remaining between them. Germline CDR1 is MDHEN and CDR2 is SYDVKM. This CDR3 contains 14 residues. CDR3 bases: TGTGCCAGCAGTTTGTGGGGGGACGTCGATGGCTACACCTTC. It specifies CASSLWGDVDGYTF.

V and J are TRBV11-2 and TRBJ1-1, with D perhaps TRBD1 (5 bases). V was trimmed by 6 bases and J by 4 bases, leaving 15 bases between them. In germline, CDR1 is SGHAT, CDR2 FQNNGV. There are 14 residues in the CDR3. CDR3 in amino acids: CASRYNQGSTEAFF. The CDR3 DNA sequence: TGTGCCAGCAGGTACAATCAGGGATCCACTGAAGCTTTCTTT.

The rearrangement uses TRBV10-3 and TRBJ1-2, with 9 bases matching TRBD1. J was trimmed by 4 bases and V by 2 bases; bases with no gene match: 5. The CDR3 has 15 residues. Germline V CDR1 and CDR2: ENHRY, SYGVKD. Here the CDR3 DNA reads TGTGCCATCAGTGAGCGACAGGGGGGGATCTATGGCTACACCTTC. Encoded protein: CAISERQGGIYGYTF.

V usage is TRBV11-2 and J usage is TRBJ1-5; D possibly corresponds to TRBD1 (5 bases). CDR1 SGHAT and CDR2 FQNNGV come from the germline V gene. The CDR3 consists of 13 residues. V was clipped by 2 bases and J by 9 bases, with 11 bases between them. The CDR3 sequence: CASSLPGTRPQHF. The CDR3 nucleotides are TGTGCCAGCAGCTTACCCGGGACGAGGCCCCAGCATTTT.

Here the CDR3 reads CASSLGGSASTDTQYF. The CDR3 DNA reads as TGTGCCAGCAGCTTAGGTGGGTCTGCTAGCACAGATACGCAGTATTTT. This rearrangement joins TRBV7-2 to TRBJ2-3; D gene ambiguous. This CDR3 is 16 amino acids long. Germline CDR1 reads SGHTA; CDR2 reads FQGNSA. The germline V and J ends were trimmed by 1 base and 0 bases, with 11 bases remaining between them.

V is TRBV9 and J is TRBJ2-1; D may be TRBD2 (6 bases). Between the trimmed V and J ends, which lost 0 bases and 8 bases, there was a span of 12 bases. CDR1 and CDR2 (germline): SGDLS, YYNGEE. There are 14 residues in the CDR3. The CDR3 sequence: CASSVVGGDHEQFF. The DNA for the CDR3 is TGTGCCAGCAGCGTAGTTGGAGGGGACCATGAGCAGTTCTTC. The full variable domain, completed using reference TRBV9 and TRBJ2-1, is DSGVTQTPKHLITATGQRVTLRCSPRSGDLSVYWYQQSLDQGLQFLIQYYNGEERAKGNILERFSAQQFPDLHSELNLSSLELGDSALYFCASSVVGGDHEQFFGPGTRLTVL.

The chain uses TRBV2 and TRBJ2-7; the match to TRBD2 covers 9 bases. The ends lost 5 bases at V and 3 bases at J; junction bases unmatched: 5. The CDR3 runs 14 residues. Per the germline V gene, CDR1 is SNHLY and CDR2 is FYNNEI. In nucleotides, the CDR3 is TGTGCCAGCAGTACGACTAGCGGAGGCTACGAGCAGTACTTC. It encodes CASSTTSGGYEQYF.

V is TRBV18 and J is TRBJ1-2; the D is unclear. The V end lost 2 bases, the J end lost 8 bases, and 12 bases lay between the germline ends. This CDR3 comprises 13 residues. CDR1 and CDR2 from the germline V gene are KGHSH and LQKENI. CDR3 residues: CASSPTERVGYTF. In nucleotides, the CDR3 is TGTGCCAGCTCACCAACTGAACGGGTGGGCTACACCTTC.

This chain joins TRBV7-2 and TRBJ2-5; 7 bases are shared with TRBD2. The CDR3 runs 15 residues. V lost 1 base to trimming and J lost 6 bases; unmatched junction nucleotides: 8. Germline CDR1 reads SGHTA; CDR2 reads FQGNSA. The CDR3 sequence: CASSLGSGTMKTQYF. In nucleotides, the CDR3 is TGTGCCAGCAGCTTAGGTTCCGGGACTATGAAGACCCAGTACTTC. The variable domain in full, with the rest retrieved from reference TRBV7-2 and TRBJ2-5, is GAGVSQSPSNKVTEKGKDVELRCDPISGHTALYWYRQSLGQGLEFLIYFQGNSAPDKSGLPSDRFSAERTGGSVSTLTIQRTQQEDSAVYLCASSLGSGTMKTQYFGPGTRLLVL.

This clone was seen just once. The V and J genes are TRBV4-1 and TRBJ2-6; D is uncertain. Germline CDR1 and CDR2: MGHRA and YSYEKL. The CDR3 length is 17 residues. With 0 bases removed from V and 1 base from J, the gap between germline ends came to 10 bases. The CDR3 DNA reads TGCGCCAGCAGCCAAGAGGTTGGGAAATCTGGGGCCAACGTCCTGACTTTC. Translating it yields CASSQEVGKSGANVLTF.

This chain connects TRBV6-5 to TRBJ2-7; D unresolved. Deletions cut 6 bases from V and 4 bases from J, with 16 bases between. This CDR3 has 14 amino acids. Germline CDR1 and CDR2: MNHEY and SVGAGI. DNA of the CDR3: TGTGCCAGCAGATCGGGCAGGTTCCCTTACGAGCAGTACTTC. It specifies CASRSGRFPYEQYF.

The chain is built from TRBV21-1 and TRBJ1-2. TRBV21-1 represents a pseudogene. This CDR3 region has 17 residues. In DNA form, the CDR3 reads TGTGCCAGCAGCAAAGTCACCACCCGGTTCCAAGTCTATGGCTACACCTTC. It yields the protein CASSKVTTRFQVYGYTF.